The 26 T cell receptor beta chains in this list originate from one sample, sequenced in a study of shared clonotypes between healthy human individuals (dated by TCRdb to about 2020). CD8 naive samples consisted of CD45RO-negative cells that were positively selected for CCR7, yielding a CD45RA+CCR7+ population without TemRA cells. The method was the immunoSEQ multiplex PCR assay. Not all clones reach the TCRdb copy of this immuneACCESS table, which keeps in-frame sequences only. Checked studies attribute under half of the gap to unresolved V genes and leave the rest unexplained. The sample table lists hundreds of thousands of clones, about 96% of them with a count of one. About 0.25% of the sample is in the top ten clones. What was sequenced was naive CD8+ T cells sorted from blood. What this sample's cell subset or site label stands for: CD45RA+CCR7+. These receptors originate from a man under 40 in good health.

The V gene is TRBV4-3, the J gene TRBJ2-7; TRBD2 agrees at 9 bases. V shed 1 base and J 4 bases; nucleotides not matched to a gene: 17. The germline V gene encodes CDR1 LGHNA and CDR2 YSLEER. The CDR3 has 19 amino acids. CDR3 DNA sequence: TGCGCCAGCAGCCAAGCAACAGGGAACGGACTAGCGAGGAGTTACGAGCAGTACTTC. It encodes CASSQATGNGLARSYEQYF.

The chain recombines TRBV19 with TRBJ2-1; tentative D call: TRBD1 (5 bases). There are 13 residues in the CDR3. The germline V and J ends were trimmed by 5 bases and 4 bases, with 9 bases remaining between them. The germline V gene has CDR1 LNHDA and CDR2 SQIVND (reference sequence). The CDR3 sequence is CASSSDSYNEQFF. CDR3 nucleotide sequence: TGTGCCAGTAGTTCCGACAGTTACAATGAGCAGTTCTTC.

The gene calls are TRBV19 and TRBJ1-1; 7 nucleotides agree with TRBD1. Losses at the gene ends were 10 bases for V and 1 base for J; bases not matched to a gene: 9. The CDR3 has 14 residues. From germline, CDR1 is LNHDA and CDR2 SQIVND (reference sequence). The chain's CDR3 is CATRQGDGNTEAFF. The CDR3 nucleotides are TGTGCCACTCGACAGGGTGACGGGAACACTGAAGCTTTCTTT. The full variable domain, completed using reference TRBV19 and TRBJ1-1, is DGGITQSPKYLFRKEGQNVTLSCEQNLNHDAMYWYRQDPGQGLRLIYYSQIVNDFQKGDIAEGYSVSREKKESFPLTVTSAQKNPTAFYLCATRQGDGNTEAFFGQGTRLTVV.

The chain uses TRBV12-2 and TRBJ2-7; TRBD2 is the table's D call, not checked against the DNA. TRBV12-2 is classified as a pseudogene. The CDR3 runs 15 residues. The CDR3 region has the DNA TGTGCAAGTCGCAGTAGCCTCCCGGGATCCTACGAGCAGTACTTC. Protein product: CASRSSLPGSYEQYF.

The chain has TRBV5-4 and TRBJ2-5; 10 positions match TRBD1. The germline V gene encodes CDR1 SGHNT and CDR2 YYREEE (reference sequence). V dropped 3 bases and J dropped 5; count of bases not matched to a gene: 7. CDR3 length equals 15 residues. The CDR3 region is CASSWTGTGEETQYF. CDR3 nucleotides: TGTGCCAGCAGCTGGACCGGGACAGGGGAGGAGACCCAGTACTTC.

The chain has TRBV27 and TRBJ2-1; 9 bases fit TRBD2. The CDR3 is made up of 16 amino acids. Trimming at V came to 5 bases and at J to 12 bases, leaving 17 bases not matched to a gene. Germline values: CDR1 MNHEY, CDR2 SMNVEV (reference sequence). Written as DNA, the CDR3 is TGTGCCAGCAGTCCTGCGAGGGTAGCGGGAGACTGGAGGCAGTTCTTC. Protein product: CASSPARVAGDWRQFF.

This sequence joins TRBV6-5 and TRBJ1-2; 9 nucleotides agree with TRBD1. Germline CDR1 is MNHEY and CDR2 is SVGAGI. Unmatched junction bases numbered 8, after V lost 0 bases and J lost 6 bases. This CDR3 is 16 amino acids long. The CDR3 DNA is TGTGCCAGCAGTTACTCCCCCCCGGACAGGGGAGATGGCTACACCTTC. It is translated as CASSYSPPDRGDGYTF.

The rearrangement uses TRBV4-1 and TRBJ2-1; D is perhaps TRBD2 (5 bases). V was shortened by 3 bases and J by 8 bases, with 11 bases between the two germline ends. Germline CDR1 and CDR2: MGHRA and YSYEKL. The CDR3 totals 13 residues. CDR3 DNA sequence: TGCGCCAGCAGCCAGACTAAGTGGGATGAGCAGTTCTTC. Its protein product is CASSQTKWDEQFF.

J is TRBJ2-5 and V is TRBV28; D is perhaps TRBD2 (6 bases). The CDR3 is 13 residues long. Germline V CDR1 and CDR2: MDHEN, SYDVKM. CDR3 protein: CATSVLGGETQYF. CDR3 coding DNA: TGTGCGACCTCAGTCCTGGGAGGAGAGACCCAGTACTTC.

This chain joins TRBV2 and TRBJ2-3; 13 bases are shared with TRBD2. CDR1 is SNHLY and CDR2 is FYNNEI in the germline V gene. CDR3 length: 19 amino acids. Losses at the gene ends were 0 bases for V and 9 bases for J; bases not matched to a gene: 15. The CDR3 loop is CASSEATSGRTKPRETQYF. The DNA of the CDR3 is TGTGCCAGCAGTGAAGCGACTAGCGGGAGGACAAAACCAAGAGAGACGCAGTATTTT.

V usage is TRBV29-1 and J usage is TRBJ2-5, with a possible D match to TRBD2 (6 bases). The V and J ends lost 2 bases and 1 base respectively, with 17 bases between them. The CDR3 extends over 16 amino acids. Germline assignment: CDR1 SQVTM and CDR2 ANQGSEA. The CDR3 sequence: CSVESGAGRSQETQYF. In DNA, the CDR3 is TGCAGCGTTGAATCCGGCGCGGGGAGGAGCCAAGAGACCCAGTACTTC.

This chain uses TRBV10-3 with TRBJ2-5; 9 bases map to TRBD2. The V and J ends lost 5 bases and 4 bases, in that order; junction bases with no gene match: 2. This CDR3 region has 13 residues. From germline, CDR1 is ENHRY and CDR2 SYGVKD. The CDR3 DNA is TGTGCCATCAGTTATAGCGGGAGAGAGACCCAGTACTTC. It specifies CAISYSGRETQYF.

The V call is TRBV28, the J call TRBJ2-7, with TRBD1 matching over 10 bases. The germline V gene encodes CDR1 MDHEN and CDR2 SYDVKM. Trimming cost V 3 bases and J 4 bases; bases outside gene matches: 9. This CDR3 spans 16 amino acids. CDR3 amino acids: CASSFIDRGPGYEQYF. The CDR3 coding sequence is TGTGCCAGCAGTTTTATCGACAGGGGGCCGGGGTACGAGCAGTACTTC. Using reference TRBV28 and TRBJ2-7 for the parts outside the CDR3, the full variable domain is DVKVTQSSRYLVKRTGEKVFLECVQDMDHENMFWYRQDPGLGLRLIYFSYDVKMKEKGDIPEGYSVSREKKERFSLILESASTNQTSMYLCASSFIDRGPGYEQYFGPGTRLTVT.

The rearrangement uses TRBV7-9 and TRBJ1-5; the D is unclear. Germline loops: CDR1 SEHNR, CDR2 FQNEAQ (reference sequence). The CDR3 extends over 17 amino acids. V lost 5 bases and J 2 bases, leaving 19 bases between the germline ends. CDR3 in DNA: TGTGCCAGCAGCAGAACCGGGTCCGGAGACGGCAATCAGCCCCAGCATTTT. Its translation is CASSRTGSGDGNQPQHF.

The gene calls are TRBV6-6 and TRBJ2-7; D possibly corresponds to TRBD1 (6 bases). The CDR3 has 16 residues. With 0 bases removed from V and 0 bases from J, the gap between germline ends came to 12 bases. The germline V gene encodes CDR1 MNHNY and CDR2 SVGAGI (reference sequence). The CDR3 nucleotides are TGTGCCAGCAGTTACTCGGTGGACAGTGCCTCCTACGAGCAGTACTTC. Its translation: CASSYSVDSASYEQYF.

Of note for this clone: At one end the junction does not follow the germline gene, possibly because of a read error. This chain joins TRBV27 and TRBJ2-1; possibly TRBD1 for D (5 bases). CDR3 size: 13 residues. The germline V gene has CDR1 MNHEY and CDR2 SMNVEV (reference sequence). The CDR3 bases are TGTGCCAGCACCCTGACAGCCTACCATGAGCAGTTCTTC. This translates into CASTLTAYHEQFF.

This chain uses TRBV27 with TRBJ2-1, with 7 positions matching TRBD2. Germline V lookup: CDR1 MNHEY, CDR2 SMNVEV (reference sequence). Trimming at V came to 3 bases and at J to 8 bases, leaving 4 bases not matched to a gene. The CDR3 consists of 13 residues. The CDR3 loop is CASSFFAGDEQFF. The CDR3 DNA follows: TGTGCCAGCAGTTTCTTCGCGGGGGATGAGCAGTTCTTC.

The rearrangement uses TRBV28 and TRBJ2-1, with D perhaps TRBD1 (6 bases). Germline V gene lookup returns CDR1 MDHEN and CDR2 SYDVKM. The CDR3 is made up of 14 amino acids. Trimming shortened V by 5 bases and J by 5 bases, and 13 bases separated the two germline ends. The CDR3 DNA follows: TGTGCCAGCAGTAGTTGGACAGCCCACAATGAGCAGTTCTTC. Encoded protein: CASSSWTAHNEQFF.

This sequence joins TRBV29-1 and TRBJ2-3; D not certain. Germline CDR1 and CDR2: SQVTM and ANQGSEA. V gave up 3 bases and J gave up 3 bases, with 13 bases separating them. The CDR3 contains 14 residues. CDR3 sequence: CSVDLGMGTDTQYF. CDR3 sequence (DNA): TGCAGCGTTGACTTGGGAATGGGTACAGATACGCAGTATTTT.

As to this clone: Distinct nucleotide sequences in the sample also encode this CDR3. Written as DNA, the CDR3 is TGTGCCAGCAGTTCGTTCTACGAGCAGTACTTC. Translating gives CASSSFYEQYF. This chain joins TRBV28 and TRBJ2-7; the D is unclear. Per germline, CDR1 MDHEN and CDR2 SYDVKM. This CDR3 is built from 11 residues. Trimming removed 4 bases at V and 3 bases at J, with 4 bases between.

This chain joins TRBV27 and TRBJ2-6; perhaps TRBD1 as D (6 bases). Trimming cost V 1 base and J 3 bases, with 10 bases left between them. This CDR3 comprises 16 residues. The germline gives CDR1 MNHEY, CDR2 SMNVEV (reference sequence). CDR3: CASSLLGAGGANVLTF. The CDR3 DNA is TGTGCCAGCAGTTTATTGGGGGCTGGTGGGGCCAACGTCCTGACTTTC.

The chain couples TRBV30 to TRBJ2-1; D remains ambiguous. V lost 2 bases, J lost 5 bases, and 1 base lay in between. The CDR3 spans 10 residues. Germline CDR1 reads GTSNPN; CDR2 reads SVGIG (reference sequence). CDR3 region: CAWSNNEQFF. DNA of the CDR3: TGTGCCTGGAGTAACAATGAGCAGTTCTTC.

V gene TRBV9 combines with J gene TRBJ2-7; D uncertain. The germline CDR1 and CDR2 sequences are SGDLS and YYNGEE. Trimming stripped 0 bases from V and 5 bases from J, with 9 bases between. This CDR3 is built from 13 residues. CDR3: CASSVGIKNEQYF. CDR3 nucleotide sequence: TGTGCCAGCAGCGTAGGTATTAAAAACGAGCAGTACTTC.

The chain employs TRBV7-6 and TRBJ2-7, with D possibly matching TRBD1 (6 bases). This CDR3 is built from 16 residues. Trimming stripped 1 base from V and 0 bases from J, with 13 bases between. The germline gives CDR1 SGHVS, CDR2 FNYEAQ. CDR3 bases: TGTGCCAGCAGCTTAGGGGGGCAGGGACCCTCCTACGAGCAGTACTTC. Protein sequence: CASSLGGQGPSYEQYF.

The genes are TRBV6-6 and TRBJ1-4, with unresolved D. V was shortened by 2 bases and J by 5 bases, with 9 bases between the two germline ends. Germline values: CDR1 MNHNY, CDR2 SVGAGI (reference sequence). The CDR3 extends over 14 amino acids. The CDR3 region is CASSYLAVNEKLFF. The CDR3, as DNA: TGTGCCAGCAGTTACCTGGCAGTAAATGAAAAACTGTTTTTT.

This chain links TRBV7-9 with TRBJ2-3; 13 nucleotides match TRBD2. CDR3 length: 19 amino acids. V was pared by 2 bases and J by 5 bases, with 13 bases of the junction left unmatched. Per the germline V gene, CDR1 is SEHNR and CDR2 is FQNEAQ (reference sequence). CDR3 coding DNA: TGTGCCAGCAGCTTAAGGGACAGACGACTAGCGGGAGGAGTAGATACGCAGTATTTT. As protein: CASSLRDRRLAGGVDTQYF.